What follows are 6 T cell receptor beta chains derived from one specimen sequenced in a study of cytomegalovirus exposure and HLA in healthy donors. The PCR had 60 Vbeta and 13 Jbeta primers. The repertoire was sequenced with immunoSEQ multiplex PCR; TCRdb's copy has only in-frame clones and lacks some. The data hold 150,000 to 200,000 clones, with 55% to 75% observed a single time. Sequenced material: PBMCs. These receptors came from a human donor in good health.

The chain uses TRBV9 and TRBJ1-2; unclear D gene. Trimming took 3 bases from V and 1 from J, leaving 13 bases between them. Germline V CDR1 and CDR2: SGDLS, YYNGEE. The CDR3 length is 15 residues. Written as DNA, the CDR3 is TGTGCCAGCAGCGCCCCTGTGCGTGGTAACTATGGCTACACCTTC. It is translated as CASSAPVRGNYGYTF.

V is TRBV6-4 and J is TRBJ2-7; 7 bases are shared with TRBD1. The CDR3 has 16 amino acids. With 2 bases clipped from V and 0 bases from J, the junction kept 7 bases outside the gene matches. In germline, CDR1 is MRHNA, CDR2 SNTAGT. In DNA, the CDR3 is TGTGCCAGCAGTGACCGAACGGGACAGCGCTCCTACGAGCAGTACTTC. Encoded protein: CASSDRTGQRSYEQYF.

This clone has just one count. V usage is TRBV29-1 and J usage is TRBJ2-6; 12 bases map to TRBD1. The CDR3 totals 15 residues. Germline values: CDR1 SQVTM, CDR2 ANQGSEA. V lost 7 bases to trimming and J lost 2 bases; unmatched junction nucleotides: 3. The CDR3 reads CSAGQGATGANVLTF. Here the CDR3 DNA reads TGCAGCGCGGGACAGGGGGCGACTGGGGCCAACGTCCTGACTTTC.

The J gene is TRBJ1-3, the V gene TRBV19, with 7 positions matching TRBD1. The CDR3 covers 14 residues. V trimming: 6 bases; J trimming: 4 bases; junction bases outside the gene matches: 6. CDR1 and CDR2 from the germline V gene are LNHDA and SQIVND (reference sequence). This chain's CDR3 is CASSPTGDGNTIYF. Here the CDR3 DNA reads TGTGCCAGTAGCCCTACAGGGGACGGAAACACCATATATTTT.

This clone was seen more than once but under ten times. This chain links TRBV30 with TRBJ2-7; D call uncertain. Between the trimmed V and J ends, which lost 3 bases and 3 bases, there was a span of 6 bases. The CDR3 has 11 residues. Germline V gene sequence: CDR1 GTSNPN, CDR2 SVGIG (reference sequence). The CDR3 loop is CAWRLSYEQYF. The CDR3 nucleotides are TGTGCCTGGAGGCTCAGCTACGAGCAGTACTTC. Using reference TRBV30 and TRBJ2-7 for the parts outside the CDR3, the full variable domain is SQTIHQWPATLVQPVGSPLSLECTVEGTSNPNLYWYRQAAGRGLQLLFYSVGIGQISSEVPQNLSASRPQDRQFILSSKKLLLSDSGFYLCAWRLSYEQYFGPGTRLTVT.

This clone was seen a few times. The V gene is TRBV7-9, the J gene TRBJ2-3, with D maybe TRBD2 (7 bases). The V gene lost 2 bases and the J gene lost 3 bases, with 12 bases spanning the gap. Germline V gives CDR1 SEHNR, CDR2 FQNEAQ (reference sequence). The CDR3 has 15 residues. Here the CDR3 DNA reads TGTGCCAGCAGCTTATTAGGGGGGGGAACAGATACGCAGTATTTT. Its translation: CASSLLGGGTDTQYF.